Presented here are 3 T cell receptor beta chains from one specimen sequenced in a study of technical replicates of blood from a handful of donors. Clones were read by immunoSEQ multiplex PCR, and TCRdb kept only the in-frame ones, dropping some. The sample lists about 75,000 clones; around 97% were seen once. Material for sequencing was T cells isolated from PBMCs. These receptors all stem from a human donor in good health.

Here the CDR3 reads CASSQNRVSYEQYF. CDR3 DNA: TGCGCCAGCAGCCAAAACCGAGTCTCCTACGAGCAGTACTTC. The chain uses TRBV4-3 and TRBJ2-7; D remains unclear. Germline values: CDR1 LGHNA, CDR2 YSLEER. The CDR3 is 14 amino acids. V was trimmed by 2 bases and J by 0 bases, leaving 8 bases between them.

This chain joins TRBV6-1 and TRBJ1-1; the D is unclear. The germline gives CDR1 MNHNS, CDR2 SASEGT. Trimming took 6 bases from V and 0 from J, leaving 8 bases between them. The CDR3 is 13 residues long. The CDR3 coding sequence is TGTGCCAGCAGGAGAGATATGAACACTGAAGCTTTCTTT. It codes for CASRRDMNTEAFF.

The V gene is TRBV28, the J gene TRBJ2-1; D possibly corresponds to TRBD2 (6 bases). CDR1 MDHEN and CDR2 SYDVKM come from the germline V gene. V gave up 0 bases and J gave up 6 bases, with 21 bases separating them. CDR3 length: 18 residues. CDR3 in amino acids: CASSLWSLGGTGFNEQFF. The CDR3 DNA is TGTGCCAGCAGTTTATGGTCCTTAGGTGGGACTGGATTCAATGAGCAGTTCTTC.